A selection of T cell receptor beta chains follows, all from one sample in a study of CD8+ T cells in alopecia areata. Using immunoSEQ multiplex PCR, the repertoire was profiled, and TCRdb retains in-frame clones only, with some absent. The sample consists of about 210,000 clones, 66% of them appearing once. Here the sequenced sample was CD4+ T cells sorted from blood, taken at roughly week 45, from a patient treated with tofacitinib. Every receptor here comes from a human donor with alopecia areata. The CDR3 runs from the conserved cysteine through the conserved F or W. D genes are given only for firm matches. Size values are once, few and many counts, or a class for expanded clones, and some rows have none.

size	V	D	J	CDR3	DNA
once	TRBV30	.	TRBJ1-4	CAWTQPGTTNEKLFF	TGTGCCTGGACCCAACCTGGGACAACTAATGAAAAACTGTTTTTT
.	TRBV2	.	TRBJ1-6	CASSDGNSPLHF	TGTGCCAGCAGTGACGGTAATTCACCCCTCCACTTT
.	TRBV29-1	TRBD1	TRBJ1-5	CSATGGDNQPQHF	TGCAGCGCAACAGGGGGGGACAATCAGCCCCAGCATTTT
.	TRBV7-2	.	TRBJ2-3	CASSLGRTQYF	TGTGCCAGCAGCTTGGGGCGGACGCAGTATTTT
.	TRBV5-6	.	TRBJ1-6	CASSLDSLGNSPLHF	TGTGCCAGCAGCTTGGACAGTCTGGGCAATTCACCCCTCCACTTT
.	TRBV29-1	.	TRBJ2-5	CSVGDFQETQYF	TGCAGCGTGGGGGACTTCCAAGAGACCCAGTACTTC
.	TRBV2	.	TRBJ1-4	CASKRDTNEKLFF	TGTGCCAGCAAGCGGGATACTAATGAAAAACTGTTTTTT
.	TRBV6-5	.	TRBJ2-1	CASRTSGVSYNEQFF	TGTGCCAGCAGAACGTCAGGGGTGTCCTACAATGAGCAGTTCTTC
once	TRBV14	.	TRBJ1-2	CASSQVQNYGYTF	TGTGCCAGCAGCCAAGTTCAGAACTATGGCTACACCTTC
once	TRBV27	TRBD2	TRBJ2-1	CATGASGGVSYNEQFF	TGTGCCACCGGGGCTAGCGGGGGGGTCTCCTACAATGAGCAGTTCTTC
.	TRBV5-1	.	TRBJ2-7	CASSLTGIYEQYF	TGCGCCAGCAGCTTGACAGGGATCTACGAGCAGTACTTC
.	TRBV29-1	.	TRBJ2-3	CSVSIVGGTDTQYF	TGCAGCGTCTCCATAGTGGGTGGCACAGATACGCAGTATTTT
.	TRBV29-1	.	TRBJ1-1	CSVERRAMNTEAFF	TGCAGCGTCGAAAGGAGAGCAATGAACACTGAAGCTTTCTTT
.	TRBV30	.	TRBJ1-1	CAWTSVEAFF	TGTGCCTGGACCTCTGTGGAAGCTTTCTTT
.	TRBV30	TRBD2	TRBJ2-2	CAWRMWRGAPNTGELFF	TGTGCCTGGAGGATGTGGCGGGGGGCCCCTAACACCGGGGAGCTGTTTTTT
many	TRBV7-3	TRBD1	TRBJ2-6	CASSPGQGGSGANVLTF	TGTGCCAGCAGCCCTGGACAGGGCGGCTCTGGGGCCAACGTCCTGACTTTC
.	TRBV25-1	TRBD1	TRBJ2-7	CASSVTGGASYEQYF	TGTGCCAGCAGTGTAACAGGGGGCGCTTCCTACGAGCAGTACTTC
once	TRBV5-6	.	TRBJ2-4	CASSTDRGVAKNIQYF	TGTGCCAGCAGCACCGACAGAGGAGTAGCCAAAAACATTCAGTACTTC
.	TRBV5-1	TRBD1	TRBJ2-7	CASSGTGGQQYF	TGCGCCAGCAGCGGGACAGGGGGGCAGCAGTACTTC
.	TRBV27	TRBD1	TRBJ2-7	CASSPDRQSSYEQYF	TGTGCCAGCAGTCCGGACAGGCAAAGCTCCTACGAGCAGTACTTC
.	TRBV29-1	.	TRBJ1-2	CSVVASEFVGYTF	TGCAGCGTTGTGGCCTCCGAGTTTGTTGGCTACACCTTC
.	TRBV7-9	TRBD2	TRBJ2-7	CASSDPWGTSGSYEQYF	TGTGCCAGCAGCGATCCCTGGGGGACTAGCGGTTCCTACGAGCAGTACTTC
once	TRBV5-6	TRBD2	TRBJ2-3	CASSPGTSGDTQYF	TGTGCCAGCAGCCCAGGGACTAGCGGTGATACGCAGTATTTT
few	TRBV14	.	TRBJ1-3	CASSQSMSSGNTIYF	TGTGCCAGCAGCCAGAGCATGAGTTCTGGAAACACCATATATTTT
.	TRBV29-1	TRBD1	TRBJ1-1	CSVEGQENTEAFF	TGCAGCGTTGAGGGACAGGAAAACACTGAAGCTTTCTTT
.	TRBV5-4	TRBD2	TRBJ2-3	CASSPGLLSGLSTDTQYF	TGTGCCAGCAGCCCCGGACTTCTTAGCGGGCTCAGCACAGATACGCAGTATTTT
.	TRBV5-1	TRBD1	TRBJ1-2	CASSLEATGDGYTF	TGCGCCAGCAGCTTGGAAGCGACAGGGGATGGCTACACCTTC
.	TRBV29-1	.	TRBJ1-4	CSVDKGSGEKLFF	TGCAGCGTTGATAAGGGTTCGGGTGAAAAACTGTTTTTT
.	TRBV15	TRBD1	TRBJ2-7	CATSRAGDRGYEQYF	TGTGCCACCAGCAGAGCCGGCGACAGGGGATACGAGCAGTACTTC
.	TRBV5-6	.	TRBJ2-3	CASSGGGMGTDTQYF	TGTGCCAGCAGCGGAGGAGGGATGGGCACAGATACGCAGTATTTT